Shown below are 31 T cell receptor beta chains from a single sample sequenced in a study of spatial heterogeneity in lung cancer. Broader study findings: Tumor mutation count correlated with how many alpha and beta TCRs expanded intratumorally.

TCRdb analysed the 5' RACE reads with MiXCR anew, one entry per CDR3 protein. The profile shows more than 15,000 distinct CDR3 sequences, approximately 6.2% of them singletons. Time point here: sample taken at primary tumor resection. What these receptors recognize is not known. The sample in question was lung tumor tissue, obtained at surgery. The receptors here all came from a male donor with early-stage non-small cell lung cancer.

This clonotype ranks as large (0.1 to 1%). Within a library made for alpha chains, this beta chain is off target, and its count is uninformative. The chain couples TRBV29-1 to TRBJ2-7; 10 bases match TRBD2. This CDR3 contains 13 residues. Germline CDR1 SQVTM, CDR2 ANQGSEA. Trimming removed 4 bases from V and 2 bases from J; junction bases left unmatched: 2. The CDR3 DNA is TGCAGCGTTGCACTAGCGGGGACCTACGAGCAGTACTTC. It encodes CSVALAGTYEQYF.

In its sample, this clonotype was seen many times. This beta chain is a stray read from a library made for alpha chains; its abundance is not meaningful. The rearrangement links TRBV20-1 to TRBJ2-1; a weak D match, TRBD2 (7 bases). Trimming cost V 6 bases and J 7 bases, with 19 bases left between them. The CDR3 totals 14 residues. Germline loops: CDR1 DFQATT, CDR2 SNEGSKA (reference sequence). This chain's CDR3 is CSAEMGGGRNEQFF. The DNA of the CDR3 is TGCAGTGCCGAAATGGGAGGGGGAAGGAATGAGCAGTTCTTC.

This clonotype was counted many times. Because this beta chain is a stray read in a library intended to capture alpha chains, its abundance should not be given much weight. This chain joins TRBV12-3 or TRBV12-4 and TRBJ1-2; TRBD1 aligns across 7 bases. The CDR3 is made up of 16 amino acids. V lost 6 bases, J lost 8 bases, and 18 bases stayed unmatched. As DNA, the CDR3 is TGTGCCAGCAGCTCTAGCACCCTCGACAGGGCCGGAGGCTACACCTTC. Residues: CASSSSTLDRAGGYTF.

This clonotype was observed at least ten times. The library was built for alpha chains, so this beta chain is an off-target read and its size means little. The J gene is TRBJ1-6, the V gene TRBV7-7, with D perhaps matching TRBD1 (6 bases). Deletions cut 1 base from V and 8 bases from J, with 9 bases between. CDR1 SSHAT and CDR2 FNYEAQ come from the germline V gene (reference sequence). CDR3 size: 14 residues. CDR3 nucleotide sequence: TGTGCCAGCAGCTTAGTTTCAGGGGATTCACCCCTCCACTTT. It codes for CASSLVSGDSPLHF.

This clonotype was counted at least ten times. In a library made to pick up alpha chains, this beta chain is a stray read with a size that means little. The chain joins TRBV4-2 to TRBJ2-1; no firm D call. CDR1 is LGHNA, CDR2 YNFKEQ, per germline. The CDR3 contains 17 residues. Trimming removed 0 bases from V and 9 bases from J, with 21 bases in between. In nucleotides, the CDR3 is TGTGCCAGCAGCCAAGATAAGTTTCCTACCCTTTCGGGTGAGCAGTTCTTC. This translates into CASSQDKFPTLSGEQFF.

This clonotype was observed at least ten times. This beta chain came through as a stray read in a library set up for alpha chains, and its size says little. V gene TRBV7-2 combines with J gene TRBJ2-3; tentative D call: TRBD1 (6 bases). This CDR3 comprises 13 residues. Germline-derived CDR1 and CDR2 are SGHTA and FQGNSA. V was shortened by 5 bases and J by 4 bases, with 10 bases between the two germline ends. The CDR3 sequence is CASSLGGADTQYF. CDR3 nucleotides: TGTGCCAGCAGCCTAGGGGGTGCAGATACGCAGTATTTT.

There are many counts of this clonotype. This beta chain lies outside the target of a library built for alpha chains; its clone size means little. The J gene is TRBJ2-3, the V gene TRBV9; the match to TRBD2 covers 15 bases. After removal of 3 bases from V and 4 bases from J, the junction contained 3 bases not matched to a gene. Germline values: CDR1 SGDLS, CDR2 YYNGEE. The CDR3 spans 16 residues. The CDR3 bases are TGTGCCAGCAGCGGGACTAGCGGGGGGGCCTCAGATACGCAGTATTTT. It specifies CASSGTSGGASDTQYF.

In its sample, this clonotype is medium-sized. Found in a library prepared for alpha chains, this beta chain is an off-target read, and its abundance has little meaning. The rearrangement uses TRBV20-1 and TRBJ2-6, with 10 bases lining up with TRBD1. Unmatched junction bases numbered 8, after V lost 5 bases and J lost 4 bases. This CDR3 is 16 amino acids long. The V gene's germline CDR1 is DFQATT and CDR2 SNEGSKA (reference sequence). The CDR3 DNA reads TGCAGTGCTTCAGACAGGGGGCGCACCGGGGCCAACGTCCTGACTTTC. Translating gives CSASDRGRTGANVLTF.

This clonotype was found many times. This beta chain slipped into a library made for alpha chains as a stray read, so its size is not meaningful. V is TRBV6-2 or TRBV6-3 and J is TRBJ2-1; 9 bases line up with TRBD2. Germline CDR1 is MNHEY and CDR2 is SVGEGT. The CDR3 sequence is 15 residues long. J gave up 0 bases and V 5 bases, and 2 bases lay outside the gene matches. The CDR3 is CASSMREGSYNEQFF. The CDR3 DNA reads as TGTGCCAGCAGTATGCGGGAGGGCTCCTACAATGAGCAGTTCTTC.

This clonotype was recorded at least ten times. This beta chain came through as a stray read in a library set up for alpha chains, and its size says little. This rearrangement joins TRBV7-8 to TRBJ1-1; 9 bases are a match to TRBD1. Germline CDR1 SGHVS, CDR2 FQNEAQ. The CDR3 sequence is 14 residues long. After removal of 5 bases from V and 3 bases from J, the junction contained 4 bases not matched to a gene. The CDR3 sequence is CASSLQGAHTEAFF. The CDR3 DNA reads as TGTGCCAGCAGCCTACAGGGGGCCCACACTGAAGCTTTCTTT.

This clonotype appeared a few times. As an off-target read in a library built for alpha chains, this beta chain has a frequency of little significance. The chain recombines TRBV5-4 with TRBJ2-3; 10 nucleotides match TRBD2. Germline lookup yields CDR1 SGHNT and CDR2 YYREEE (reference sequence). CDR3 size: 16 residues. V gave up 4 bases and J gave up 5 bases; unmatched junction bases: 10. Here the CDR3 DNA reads TGTGCCAGCAGCCCGGGGGGTAGCGGGAGGCTAGATACGCAGTATTTT. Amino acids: CASSPGGSGRLDTQYF.

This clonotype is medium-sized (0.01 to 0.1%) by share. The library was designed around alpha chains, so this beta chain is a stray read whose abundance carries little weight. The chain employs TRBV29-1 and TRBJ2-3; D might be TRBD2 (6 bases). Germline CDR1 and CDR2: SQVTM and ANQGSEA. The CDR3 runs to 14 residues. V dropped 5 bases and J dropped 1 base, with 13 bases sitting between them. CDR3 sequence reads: CSVSPLAGTDTQYF. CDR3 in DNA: TGCAGCGTTTCACCCTTAGCGGGCACAGATACGCAGTATTTT.

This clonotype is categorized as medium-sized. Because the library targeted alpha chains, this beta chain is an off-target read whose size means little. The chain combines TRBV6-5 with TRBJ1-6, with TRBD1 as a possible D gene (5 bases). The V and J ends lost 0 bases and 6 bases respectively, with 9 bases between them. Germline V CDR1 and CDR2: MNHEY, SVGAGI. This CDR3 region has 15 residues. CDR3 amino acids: CASSYSGRGNSPLHF. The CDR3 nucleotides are TGTGCCAGCAGTTACTCTGGGAGGGGTAATTCACCCCTCCACTTT.

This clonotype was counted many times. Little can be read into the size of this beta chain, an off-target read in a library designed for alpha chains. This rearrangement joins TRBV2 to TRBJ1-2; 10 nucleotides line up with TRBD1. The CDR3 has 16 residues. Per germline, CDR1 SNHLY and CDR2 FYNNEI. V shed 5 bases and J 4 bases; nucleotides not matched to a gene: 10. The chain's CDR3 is CASSKNPGTGAYGYTF. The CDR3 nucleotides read TGTGCCAGCAGTAAGAACCCCGGGACAGGGGCCTATGGCTACACCTTC.

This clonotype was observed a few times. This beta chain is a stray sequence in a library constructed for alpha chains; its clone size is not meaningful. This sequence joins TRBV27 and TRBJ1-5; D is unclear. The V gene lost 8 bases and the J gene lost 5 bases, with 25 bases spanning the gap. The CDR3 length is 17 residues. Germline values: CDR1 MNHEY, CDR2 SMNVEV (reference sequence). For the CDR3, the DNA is TGTGCCAGCTCCAACCCACACCCTCAAGGGCTGGATCAGCCCCAGCATTTT. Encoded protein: CASSNPHPQGLDQPQHF.

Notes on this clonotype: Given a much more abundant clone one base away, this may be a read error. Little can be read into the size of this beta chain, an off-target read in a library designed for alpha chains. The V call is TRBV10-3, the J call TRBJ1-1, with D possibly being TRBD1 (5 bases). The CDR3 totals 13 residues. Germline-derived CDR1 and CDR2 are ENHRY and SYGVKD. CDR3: CAISEDPGAEAYF. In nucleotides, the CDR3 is TGTGCCATCAGTGAGGACCCCGGGGCTGAAGCTTACTTT.

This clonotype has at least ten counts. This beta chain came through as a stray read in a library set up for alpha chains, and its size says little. The CDR3 here is CASSSTTGRSGNTIYF. The CDR3 coding sequence is TGTGCCAGCAGCTCTACGACAGGCCGCTCTGGAAACACCATATATTTT. This chain uses TRBV7-8 with TRBJ1-3; D may be TRBD1 (6 bases). The CDR3 covers 16 residues. Germline lookup yields CDR1 SGHVS and CDR2 FQNEAQ. V lost 4 bases and J 0 bases, leaving 13 bases between the germline ends.

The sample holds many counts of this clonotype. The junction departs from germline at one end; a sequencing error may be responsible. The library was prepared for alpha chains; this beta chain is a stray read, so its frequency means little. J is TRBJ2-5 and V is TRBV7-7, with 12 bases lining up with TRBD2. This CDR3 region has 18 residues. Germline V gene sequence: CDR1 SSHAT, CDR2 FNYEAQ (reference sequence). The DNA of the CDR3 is TGTGCTAGCAGCTTATTCCCTAGACTAGCGGGAGTCGCGGAGACCCAGTACTTC. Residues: CASSLFPRLAGVAETQYF.

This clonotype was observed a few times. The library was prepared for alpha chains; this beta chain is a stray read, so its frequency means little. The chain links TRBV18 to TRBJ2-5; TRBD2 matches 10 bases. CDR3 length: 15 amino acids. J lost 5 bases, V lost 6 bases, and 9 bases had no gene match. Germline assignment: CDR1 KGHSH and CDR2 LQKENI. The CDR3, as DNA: TGTGCCAGCTCCGGCGGGACTAGCGACACGGAGACCCAGTACTTC. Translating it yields CASSGGTSDTETQYF. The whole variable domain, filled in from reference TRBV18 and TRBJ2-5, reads NAGVMQNPRHLVRRRGQEARLRCSPMKGHSHVYWYRQLPEEGLKFMVYLQKENIIDESGMPKERFSAEFPKEGPSILRIQQVVRGDSAAYFCASSGGTSDTETQYFGPGTRLLVL.

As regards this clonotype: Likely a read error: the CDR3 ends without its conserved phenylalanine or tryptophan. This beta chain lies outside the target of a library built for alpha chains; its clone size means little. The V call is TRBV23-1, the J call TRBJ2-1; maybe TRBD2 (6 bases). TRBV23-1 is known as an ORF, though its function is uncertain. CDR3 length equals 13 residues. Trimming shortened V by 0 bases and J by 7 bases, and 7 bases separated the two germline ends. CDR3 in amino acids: CASSQSRGNEQFY. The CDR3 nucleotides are TGCGCCAGCAGTCAATCGCGGGGAAATGAGCAGTTCTAC.

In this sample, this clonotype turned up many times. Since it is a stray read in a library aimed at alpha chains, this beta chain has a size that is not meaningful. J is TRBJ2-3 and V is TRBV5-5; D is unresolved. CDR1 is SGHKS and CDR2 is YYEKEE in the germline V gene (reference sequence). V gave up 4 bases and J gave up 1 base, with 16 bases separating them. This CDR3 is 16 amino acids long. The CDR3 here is CASSPLPAVRTDTQYF. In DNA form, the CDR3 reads TGTGCCAGCAGCCCCCTCCCGGCGGTTCGCACAGATACGCAGTATTTT.

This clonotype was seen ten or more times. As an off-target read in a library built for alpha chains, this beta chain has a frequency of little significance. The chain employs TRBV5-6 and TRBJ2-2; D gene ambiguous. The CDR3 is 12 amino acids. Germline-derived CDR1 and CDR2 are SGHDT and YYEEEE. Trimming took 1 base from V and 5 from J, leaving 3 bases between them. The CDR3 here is CASSLSTGELFF. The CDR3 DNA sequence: TGTGCCAGCAGCTTGTCTACCGGGGAGCTGTTTTTT.

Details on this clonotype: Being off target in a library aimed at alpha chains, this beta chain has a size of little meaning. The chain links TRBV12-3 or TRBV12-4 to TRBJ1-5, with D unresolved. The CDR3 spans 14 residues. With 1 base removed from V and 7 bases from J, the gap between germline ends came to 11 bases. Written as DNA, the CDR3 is TGTGCCAGCAGTTTAGAGGCAGGAGAGCAGCCCCAGCATTTT. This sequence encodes CASSLEAGEQPQHF.

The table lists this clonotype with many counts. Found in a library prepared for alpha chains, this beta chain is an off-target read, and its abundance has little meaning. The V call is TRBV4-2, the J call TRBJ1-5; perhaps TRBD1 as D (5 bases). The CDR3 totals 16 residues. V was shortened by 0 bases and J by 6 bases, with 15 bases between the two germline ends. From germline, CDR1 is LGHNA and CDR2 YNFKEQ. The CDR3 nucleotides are TGTGCCAGCAGCCAAGATCTGTTACAGGAAATTCAGCCCCAGCATTTT. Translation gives CASSQDLLQEIQPQHF.

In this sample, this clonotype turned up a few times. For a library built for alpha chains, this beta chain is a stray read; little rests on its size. The DNA of the CDR3 is TGCAGTGCTAGAGATGGACTAGCGTTAGGGTACGAGCAGTACTTC. Its translation: CSARDGLALGYEQYF. V is TRBV20-1 and J is TRBJ2-7; 9 bases fit TRBD2. There are 15 residues in the CDR3. The J segment lost 4 bases and the V segment lost 0 bases, leaving 7 bases of the junction unmatched. The germline CDR1 and CDR2 sequences are DFQATT and SNEGSKA (reference sequence).

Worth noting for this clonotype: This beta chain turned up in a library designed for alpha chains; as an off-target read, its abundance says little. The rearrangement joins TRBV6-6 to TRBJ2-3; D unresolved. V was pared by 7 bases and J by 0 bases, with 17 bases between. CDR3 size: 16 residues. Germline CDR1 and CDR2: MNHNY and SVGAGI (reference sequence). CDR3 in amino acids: CASIKRDSTSTDTQYF. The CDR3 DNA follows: TGTGCCAGCATCAAGCGAGACTCAACTAGCACAGATACGCAGTATTTT.

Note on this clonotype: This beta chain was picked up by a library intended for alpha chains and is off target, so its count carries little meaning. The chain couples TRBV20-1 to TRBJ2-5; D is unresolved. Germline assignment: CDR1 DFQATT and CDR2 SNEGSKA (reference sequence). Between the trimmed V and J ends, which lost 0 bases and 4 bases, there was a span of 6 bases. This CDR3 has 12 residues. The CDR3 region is CSARDRRETQYF. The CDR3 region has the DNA TGCAGTGCTAGAGATCGGCGAGAGACCCAGTACTTC.

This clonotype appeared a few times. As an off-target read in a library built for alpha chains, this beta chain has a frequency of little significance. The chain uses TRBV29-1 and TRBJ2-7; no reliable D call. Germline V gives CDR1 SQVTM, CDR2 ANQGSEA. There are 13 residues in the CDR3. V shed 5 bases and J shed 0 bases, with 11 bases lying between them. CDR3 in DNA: TGCAGCGTTTCAGGTTCGAGCTCCTACGAGCAGTACTTC. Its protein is CSVSGSSSYEQYF.

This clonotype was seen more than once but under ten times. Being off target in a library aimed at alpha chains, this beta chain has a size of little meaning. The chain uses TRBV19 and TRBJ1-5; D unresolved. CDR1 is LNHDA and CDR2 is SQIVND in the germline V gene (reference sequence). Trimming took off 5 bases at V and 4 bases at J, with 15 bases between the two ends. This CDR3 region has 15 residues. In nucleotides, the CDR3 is TGTGCCAGTAGTCCGGAAGCCGGGAGAAATCAGCCCCAGCATTTT. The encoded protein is CASSPEAGRNQPQHF.

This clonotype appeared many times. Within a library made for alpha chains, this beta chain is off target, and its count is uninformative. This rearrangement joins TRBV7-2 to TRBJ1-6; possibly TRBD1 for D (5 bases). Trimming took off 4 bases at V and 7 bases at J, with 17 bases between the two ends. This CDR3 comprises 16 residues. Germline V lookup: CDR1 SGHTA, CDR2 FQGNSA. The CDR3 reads CASSSIGGRENSPLHF. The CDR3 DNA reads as TGTGCCAGCAGCTCAATCGGTGGCAGGGAAAATTCACCCCTCCACTTT.

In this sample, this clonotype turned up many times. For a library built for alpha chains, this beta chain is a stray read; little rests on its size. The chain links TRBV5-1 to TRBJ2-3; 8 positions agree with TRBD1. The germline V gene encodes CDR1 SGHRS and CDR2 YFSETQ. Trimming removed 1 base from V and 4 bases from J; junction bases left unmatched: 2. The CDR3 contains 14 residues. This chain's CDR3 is CASSLLQGADTQYF. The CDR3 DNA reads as TGCGCCAGCAGCTTGCTACAGGGGGCAGATACGCAGTATTTT.